A single sample is the source of the 6 T cell receptor beta chains below, sequenced in a study of Graves' ophthalmopathy and Graves' hyperthyroidism. Researchers took RNA transcripts and amplified TCR beta CDR3 regions from them. In the first round, RT-PCR was carried out with HTBI primers, and a multiplex PCR formed the second round. TCRdb fed the multiplex PCR reads into MiXCR, producing one record per CDR3 protein. This table has about 700,000 distinct CDR3 sequences, around 40% appearing once. The sequenced material came from peripheral blood. All receptors come from an adult man with Graves' ophthalmopathy.

The chain employs TRBV11-3 and TRBJ1-2; no definite D call. The CDR3 extends over 14 amino acids. Germline CDR1 reads SGHNT; CDR2 reads YENEEA. V was trimmed by 1 base and J by 3 bases, leaving 9 bases between them. CDR3 nucleotides: TGTGCCAGCAGCTTAGGGGTCCTTGACTATGGCTACACCTTC. Its translation is CASSLGVLDYGYTF.

This clonotype was observed at least ten times. V gene TRBV19 combines with J gene TRBJ2-7; 8 nucleotides match TRBD2. Germline CDR1 is LNHDA and CDR2 is SQIVND (reference sequence). The V gene end was trimmed by 3 bases and the J gene end by 6 bases; junction bases not matched to a gene: 7. This CDR3 has 14 residues. This CDR3 is CASSIQRGNSEQYF. Written as DNA, the CDR3 is TGTGCCAGTAGTATCCAGCGGGGGAATTCCGAGCAGTACTTC.

In this sample, this clonotype turned up many times. The chain has TRBV24-1 and TRBJ2-2, with 13 bases aligning to TRBD2. This CDR3 has 16 amino acids. V shed 3 bases and J 4 bases; nucleotides not matched to a gene: 1. Germline values: CDR1 KGHDR, CDR2 SFDVKD. The CDR3 bases are TGTGCCACCAGTGATCGGACTAGCGGGAGCACCGGGGAGCTGTTTTTT. It specifies CATSDRTSGSTGELFF.

This clonotype was seen only a few times. V and J are TRBV24-1 and TRBJ2-5, with D unresolved. Trimming removed 2 bases at V and 2 bases at J, with 2 bases between. This CDR3 region has 12 residues. Looked up from germline, CDR1 is KGHDR and CDR2 is SFDVKD. The CDR3 is CATSDSQETQYF. The CDR3 DNA reads TGTGCCACCAGTGATTCTCAAGAGACCCAGTACTTC.

On this clonotype: A read error may be the cause here, since a much bigger clone is one base away. This chain connects TRBV24-1 to TRBJ1-5, with 9 bases identical to TRBD1. This CDR3 is built from 14 residues. The V gene's germline CDR1 is KGHDR and CDR2 SFDVKD. The junction had 2 bases not matched to a gene; V was cut back by 5 bases and J by 4 bases. The CDR3 DNA reads as TGTGCCACCAGTGGCGGGACAGGGAATCAGCCCCAGCATTTT. It specifies CATSGGTGNQPQHF.

V is TRBV4-3 and J is TRBJ1-2; D ambiguous. The CDR3 is made up of 14 amino acids. Between the trimmed V and J ends, which lost 0 bases and 4 bases, there was a span of 9 bases. The germline V gene has CDR1 LGHNA and CDR2 YSLEER. This chain's CDR3 is CASSQELESYGYTF. Here the CDR3 DNA reads TGCGCCAGCAGCCAAGAACTTGAATCCTATGGCTACACCTTC.